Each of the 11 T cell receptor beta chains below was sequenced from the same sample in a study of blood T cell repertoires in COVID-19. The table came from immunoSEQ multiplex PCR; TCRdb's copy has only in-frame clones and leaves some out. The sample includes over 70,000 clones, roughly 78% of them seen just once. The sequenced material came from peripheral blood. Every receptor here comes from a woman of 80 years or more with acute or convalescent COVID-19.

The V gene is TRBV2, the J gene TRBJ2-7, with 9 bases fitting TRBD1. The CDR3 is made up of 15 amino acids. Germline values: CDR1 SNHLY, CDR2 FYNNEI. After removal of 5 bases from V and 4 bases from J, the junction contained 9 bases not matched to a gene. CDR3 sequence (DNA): TGTGCCAGCAGTAGGACAGGGGACACCTTTTACGAGCAGTACTTC. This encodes CASSRTGDTFYEQYF.

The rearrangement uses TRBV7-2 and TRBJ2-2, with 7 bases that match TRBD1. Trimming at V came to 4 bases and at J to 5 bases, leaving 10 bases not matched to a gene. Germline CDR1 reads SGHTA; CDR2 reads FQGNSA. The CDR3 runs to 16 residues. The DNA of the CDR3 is TGTGCCAGCAGCTCCACAGGGGTACCGGGGACCGGGGAGCTGTTTTTT. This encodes CASSSTGVPGTGELFF. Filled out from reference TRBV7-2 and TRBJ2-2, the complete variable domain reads GAGVSQSPSNKVTEKGKDVELRCDPISGHTALYWYRQSLGQGLEFLIYFQGNSAPDKSGLPSDRFSAERTGGSVSTLTIQRTQQEDSAVYLCASSSTGVPGTGELFFGEGSRLTVL.

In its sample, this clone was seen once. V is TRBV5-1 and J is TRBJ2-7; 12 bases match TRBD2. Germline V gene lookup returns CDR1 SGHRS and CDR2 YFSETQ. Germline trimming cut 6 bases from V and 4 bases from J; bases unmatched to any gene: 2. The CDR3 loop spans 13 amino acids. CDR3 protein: CASNGLAGYEQYF. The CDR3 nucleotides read TGCGCCAGCAATGGACTAGCGGGGTACGAGCAGTACTTC.

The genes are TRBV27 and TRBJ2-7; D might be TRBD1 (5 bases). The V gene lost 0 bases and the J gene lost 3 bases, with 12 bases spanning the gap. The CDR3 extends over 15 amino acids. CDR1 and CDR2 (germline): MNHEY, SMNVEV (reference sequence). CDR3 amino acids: CASSLSIQGYYEQYF. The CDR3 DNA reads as TGTGCCAGCAGTTTATCGATTCAGGGTTACTACGAGCAGTACTTC.

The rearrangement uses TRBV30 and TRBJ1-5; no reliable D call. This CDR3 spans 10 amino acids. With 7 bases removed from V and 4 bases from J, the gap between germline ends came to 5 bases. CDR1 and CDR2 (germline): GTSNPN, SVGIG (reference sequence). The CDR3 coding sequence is TGTGCCTTTGTAAATCAGCCCCAGCATTTT. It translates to CAFVNQPQHF. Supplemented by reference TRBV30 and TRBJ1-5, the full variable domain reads SQTIHQWPATLVQPVGSPLSLECTVEGTSNPNLYWYRQAAGRGLQLLFYSVGIGQISSEVPQNLSASRPQDRQFILSSKKLLLSDSGFYLCAFVNQPQHFGDGTRLSIL.

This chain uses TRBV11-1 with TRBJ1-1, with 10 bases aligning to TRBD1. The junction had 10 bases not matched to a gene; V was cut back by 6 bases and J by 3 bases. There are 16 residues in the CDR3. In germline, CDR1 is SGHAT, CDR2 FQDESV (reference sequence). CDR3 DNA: TGTGCCAGCAGTCGTGGGACCGGGACAGGGGACACTGAAGCTTTCTTT. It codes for CASSRGTGTGDTEAFF.

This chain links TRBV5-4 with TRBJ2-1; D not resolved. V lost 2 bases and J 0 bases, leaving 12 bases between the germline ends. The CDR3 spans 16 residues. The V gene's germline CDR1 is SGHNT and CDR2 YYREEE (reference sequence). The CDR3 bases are TGTGCCAGCAGCTTCCAGCGTATGAGCTCCTACAATGAGCAGTTCTTC. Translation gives CASSFQRMSSYNEQFF.

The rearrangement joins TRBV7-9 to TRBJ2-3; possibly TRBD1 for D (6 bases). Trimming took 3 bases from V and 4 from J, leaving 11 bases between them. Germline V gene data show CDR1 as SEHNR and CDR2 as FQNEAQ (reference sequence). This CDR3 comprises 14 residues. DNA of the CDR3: TGTGCCAGCAGCTTCGGCGGACAGTCAGATACGCAGTATTTT. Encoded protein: CASSFGGQSDTQYF.

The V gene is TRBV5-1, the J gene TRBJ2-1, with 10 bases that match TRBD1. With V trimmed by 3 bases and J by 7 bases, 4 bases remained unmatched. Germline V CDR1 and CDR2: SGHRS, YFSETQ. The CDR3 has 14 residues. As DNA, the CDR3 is TGCGCCAGCAGCTGGGGGACAGGGGAGAATGAGCAGTTCTTC. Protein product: CASSWGTGENEQFF.

The CDR3 loop reads CASRPQGYEKLFF. In DNA form, the CDR3 reads TGCGCCAGCAGACCCCAGGGGTATGAAAAACTGTTTTTT. The rearrangement uses TRBV5-1 and TRBJ1-4, with D maybe TRBD1 (6 bases). Trimming stripped 5 bases from V and 6 bases from J, with 11 bases between. This CDR3 comprises 13 residues. Germline V gene data show CDR1 as SGHRS and CDR2 as YFSETQ.

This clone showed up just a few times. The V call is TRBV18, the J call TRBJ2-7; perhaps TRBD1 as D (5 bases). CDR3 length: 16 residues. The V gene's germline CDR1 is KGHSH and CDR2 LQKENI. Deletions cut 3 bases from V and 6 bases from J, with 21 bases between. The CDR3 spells CASSPGRTPKLSEQYF. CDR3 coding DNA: TGTGCCAGCTCACCGGGAAGGACACCAAAACTCAGCGAGCAGTACTTC.